One and the same sample provided the 7 T cell receptor beta chains below, sequenced in a study of blood T cells in healthy people across ages. A sample-barcoded 5' primer and a J-beta primer mix were used in a second PCR of roughly 7 to 11 cycles. TCRdb recomputed calls from the 5' RACE reads with MiXCR, one row per CDR3 protein. The data contain approximately 1.5 million distinct CDR3 sequences, approximately 39% of them singletons. Specimen: blood. The receptors shown here come from a woman between 18 and 30 years old in good health.

This clonotype showed up just a few times. The chain has TRBV5-1 and TRBJ2-1; D perhaps matches TRBD1 (6 bases). TRBJ2-7 matches the DNA end more closely, so the J call is doubtful. CDR3 length equals 15 residues. The germline V gene has CDR1 SGHRS and CDR2 YFSETQ. Here the CDR3 reads CASARGDTFYNEQYF. Written as DNA, the CDR3 is TGCGCCAGCGCACGAGGGGACACATTCTACAATGAGCAGTACTTC.

This clonotype was recorded a few times. CDR3 sequence (DNA): TGTGCCAGCAGCCTGGGACCAGATAGGGGCACTGAAGCTTTCTTT. Its protein is CASSLGPDRGTEAFF. The chain employs TRBV9 and TRBJ1-1, with a weak D call TRBD1 (5 bases). This CDR3 is built from 15 residues. V gave up 4 bases and J gave up 4 bases, with 17 bases separating them. Germline V gene lookup returns CDR1 SGDLS and CDR2 YYNGEE.

The rearrangement joins TRBV7-2 to TRBJ1-1; D is unresolved. The ends were cut back, 5 bases at V and 4 bases at J, with 11 bases in the middle. The CDR3 has 13 amino acids. Germline V gene sequence: CDR1 SGHTA, CDR2 FQGNSA. The CDR3 DNA is TGTGCCAGCAGCCAAGGACCGATCACTGAAGCTTTCTTT. Encoded protein: CASSQGPITEAFF. The whole variable domain, filled in from reference TRBV7-2 and TRBJ1-1, reads GAGVSQSPSNKVTEKGKDVELRCDPISGHTALYWYRQSLGQGLEFLIYFQGNSAPDKSGLPSDRFSAERTGGSVSTLTIQRTQQEDSAVYLCASSQGPITEAFFGQGTRLTVV.

J is TRBJ1-2 and V is TRBV4-1, with D possibly being TRBD1 (5 bases). V was pared by 1 base and J by 0 bases, with 9 bases between. CDR1 and CDR2 (germline): MGHRA, YSYEKL. The CDR3 consists of 15 residues. The CDR3 sequence is CASSQADRANYGYTF. The CDR3 DNA follows: TGCGCCAGCAGCCAAGCAGACAGAGCTAACTATGGCTACACCTTC.

V and J are TRBV6-5 and TRBJ1-1, with 12 nucleotides matching TRBD1. V lost 8 bases, J lost 6 bases, and 10 bases stayed unmatched. The CDR3 loop spans 15 amino acids. In germline, CDR1 is MNHEY, CDR2 SVGAGI. CDR3 sequence: CASLGTGGAGAEAFF. The CDR3 DNA reads as TGTGCCAGCTTAGGGACAGGGGGCGCCGGGGCTGAAGCTTTCTTT.

This CDR3 is CASSTGPVSYGYTF. The DNA of the CDR3 is TGCGCCAGCAGTACAGGGCCAGTGAGCTATGGCTACACCTTC. This chain joins TRBV5-1 and TRBJ1-2, with D possibly TRBD1 on 6 matching bases. Germline assignment: CDR1 SGHRS and CDR2 YFSETQ. The CDR3 is made up of 14 amino acids. Trimming removed 5 bases from V and 4 bases from J, with 15 bases in between. Supplemented by reference TRBV5-1 and TRBJ1-2, the full variable domain reads KAGVTQTPRYLIKTRGQQVTLSCSPISGHRSVSWYQQTPGQGLQFLFEYFSETQRNKGNFPGRFSGRQFSNSRSEMNVSTLELGDSALYLCASSTGPVSYGYTFGSGTRLTVV.

The chain combines TRBV12-3 or TRBV12-4 with TRBJ2-5, with no clear D. The J call is uncertain, as TRBJ2-1 better fits the DNA end. The CDR3 loop spans 15 amino acids. CDR3 in amino acids: CASSSTTDTQETQFF. CDR3 bases: TGTGCCAGCAGTTCAACAACGGATACCCAAGAGACCCAGTTCTTC.